This T cell receptor beta chain originates from a study of shared clonotypes between healthy human individuals. Clones were sequenced by immunoSEQ multiplex PCR, and TCRdb holds only the in-frame ones, with some missing. The sample lists 2.5 million or so clones; around nine tenths were seen once. This CDR3 contains 16 residues. CDR1 SNHLY and CDR2 FYNNEI come from the germline V gene. With V trimmed by 5 bases and J by 4 bases, 13 bases remained unmatched. This clone was found once. The sequencing sample was made of naive CD4+ T cells sorted from blood. Subset given: CD45RA+ positively selected. This rearrangement joins TRBV2 to TRBJ2-7; 8 bases fit TRBD2. This clonotype originated in a man in his late teens or twenties in good health. CDR3 residues: CASSPPASSGSYEQYF. The CDR3 coding sequence is TGTGCCAGCAGTCCACCCGCCTCGAGCGGGAGTTACGAGCAGTACTTC. Full variable domain (rest looked up from reference TRBV2 and TRBJ2-7): EPEVTQTPSHQVTQMGQEVILRCVPISNHLYFYWYRQILGQKVEFLVSFYNNEISEKSEIFDDQFSVERPDGSNFTLKIRSTKLEDSAMYFCASSPPASSGSYEQYFGPGTRLTVT.